This passage covers 13 T cell receptor beta chains from one sample sequenced in a study of technical replicates of blood from several donors. Method: immunoSEQ multiplex PCR; TCRdb's copy keeps in-frame clones and lacks some. Found here are 65,000 to 80,000 clones, around 94% of them singletons; the top ten hold 0.35% to 0.4%. Input material: T cells isolated from PBMCs. The receptor source for this set is a human donor in good health.

The V and J genes are TRBV10-1 and TRBJ2-3; TRBD2 matches 16 bases. The length of the CDR3 is 16 residues. CDR1 and CDR2 (germline): WNHNN, SYGVQD (reference sequence). J was trimmed by 6 bases and V by 2 bases; bases with no gene match: 2. The CDR3 DNA is TGCGCCAGCAGTGAGCCGGGACTAGCGGGAGGGGATACGCAGTATTTT. Translating it yields CASSEPGLAGGDTQYF.

This clone was detected only once. The V gene is TRBV5-4, the J gene TRBJ1-2; D may be TRBD1 (6 bases). The CDR3 has 18 residues. Germline V gene lookup returns CDR1 SGHNT and CDR2 YYREEE (reference sequence). Trimming pared 2 bases from V and 6 bases from J, leaving 26 bases between. The CDR3 DNA is TGTGCCAGCAGCTTCGGTTACCCCTCAGGACCACAGGGCGATGGCTACACCTTC. It encodes CASSFGYPSGPQGDGYTF.

The chain recombines TRBV5-1 with TRBJ2-7; the match to TRBD2 covers 12 bases. The CDR3 is 15 residues long. J gave up 1 base and V 4 bases, and 3 bases lay outside the gene matches. CDR1 and CDR2 (germline): SGHRS, YFSETQ. CDR3 region: CASSRTSGTSYEQYF. In DNA form, the CDR3 reads TGCGCCAGCAGCCGGACTAGCGGGACTTCCTACGAGCAGTACTTC.

The genes are TRBV4-3 and TRBJ1-3; D gene ambiguous. CDR3 length: 17 amino acids. The germline gives CDR1 LGHNA, CDR2 YSLEER. V was pared by 4 bases and J by 0 bases, with 16 bases between. The CDR3 protein is CASSLRRLGHSGNTIYF. The DNA of the CDR3 is TGCGCCAGCAGCCTGAGGAGACTTGGCCACTCTGGAAACACCATATATTTT.

The chain combines TRBV4-2 with TRBJ2-3, with TRBD2 matching 16 bases. CDR3 size: 16 residues. CDR1 LGHNA and CDR2 YNFKEQ come from the germline V gene. V shed 3 bases and J 6 bases; nucleotides not matched to a gene: 3. The CDR3 region has the DNA TGTGCCAGCAGCCAGGGACTAGCGGGAGGGGAGGATACGCAGTATTTT. This gives the protein CASSQGLAGGEDTQYF.

The chain carries TRBV5-8 and TRBJ2-3; TRBD1 is a possible D gene (5 bases). This CDR3 is 14 amino acids long. Trimming left V 4 bases short and J 5 bases short, with 14 bases between. Per germline, CDR1 SGHTS and CDR2 YDEGEE. The CDR3 spells CASSESSQGDTQYF. In DNA form, the CDR3 reads TGTGCCAGCAGCGAGTCATCGCAGGGAGATACGCAGTATTTT.

V usage is TRBV19 and J usage is TRBJ1-4; D gene unclear. CDR1 and CDR2 from the germline V gene are LNHDA and SQIVND (reference sequence). CDR3 length: 15 amino acids. The V end was cut by 4 bases, the J end by 0 bases, with 9 bases between. The CDR3 here is CASSTYFATNEKLFF. CDR3 in DNA: TGTGCCAGTAGTACCTACTTCGCAACTAATGAAAAACTGTTTTTT.

This clone was seen just once. The rearrangement uses TRBV27 and TRBJ2-5; D is ambiguous. The CDR3 sequence is 14 residues long. Trimming cost V 0 bases and J 0 bases, with 5 bases left between them. Germline loops: CDR1 MNHEY, CDR2 SMNVEV (reference sequence). In DNA form, the CDR3 reads TGTGCCAGCAGTTTATCTCCGTACCAAGAGACCCAGTACTTC. Translating gives CASSLSPYQETQYF.

V is TRBV7-2 and J is TRBJ1-1, with TRBD1 identical over 7 bases. The germline CDR1 and CDR2 sequences are SGHTA and FQGNSA. The CDR3 runs 14 residues. V lost 5 bases, J lost 7 bases, and 10 bases stayed unmatched. The CDR3 here is CASSTLQGRSEAFF. CDR3 bases: TGTGCCAGCAGCACCTTACAGGGGAGGAGTGAAGCTTTCTTT.

This clone showed up just once. The chain links TRBV29-1 to TRBJ2-2, with D possibly TRBD2 on 5 matching bases. Trimming shortened V by 4 bases and J by 3 bases, and 12 bases separated the two germline ends. The CDR3 consists of 14 residues. Germline CDR1 reads SQVTM; CDR2 reads ANQGSEA. The CDR3 here is CSVAVMRDTGELFF. Here the CDR3 DNA reads TGCAGCGTTGCAGTCATGCGGGACACCGGGGAGCTGTTTTTT.

The J gene is TRBJ1-4, the V gene TRBV27; D might be TRBD1 (5 bases). Germline values: CDR1 MNHEY, CDR2 SMNVEV (reference sequence). CDR3 length: 14 residues. V lost 3 bases and J lost 6, with 11 bases in between. CDR3 in DNA: TGTGCCAGCAGTTTGAGTAAAGGGGATGAAAAACTGTTTTTT. It encodes CASSLSKGDEKLFF.

This chain links TRBV6-6 with TRBJ2-1; D is unclear. Trimming took 2 bases from V and 8 from J, leaving 10 bases between them. The CDR3 totals 13 residues. The germline gives CDR1 MNHNY, CDR2 SVGAGI (reference sequence). The CDR3 region has the DNA TGTGCCAGCAGTTACGTCCTACCCGATGAGCAGTTCTTC. Translating gives CASSYVLPDEQFF.

This clone was seen once. The V call is TRBV14, the J call TRBJ1-2, with D perhaps TRBD1 (6 bases). CDR1 is SGHDN and CDR2 is FVKESK in the germline V gene. Trimming pared 0 bases from V and 5 bases from J, leaving 7 bases between. This CDR3 has 13 residues. The CDR3 spells CASSQDTGYGYTF. The CDR3 region has the DNA TGTGCCAGCAGCCAAGATACAGGGTATGGCTACACCTTC.